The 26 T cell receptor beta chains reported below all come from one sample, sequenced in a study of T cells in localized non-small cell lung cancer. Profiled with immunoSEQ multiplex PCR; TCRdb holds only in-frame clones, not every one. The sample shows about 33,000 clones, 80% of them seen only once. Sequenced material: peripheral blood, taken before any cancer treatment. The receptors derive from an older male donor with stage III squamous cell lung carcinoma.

The CDR3 DNA sequence: TGTGCCAGCAGCCGTTCTAACAGGGCCTACGAGCAGTACTTC. Protein sequence: CASSRSNRAYEQYF. J is TRBJ2-7 and V is TRBV7-8, with a weak D call TRBD1 (6 bases). Germline lookup yields CDR1 SGHVS and CDR2 FQNEAQ. This CDR3 comprises 14 residues. The V and J ends lost 5 bases and 2 bases respectively, with 13 bases between them.

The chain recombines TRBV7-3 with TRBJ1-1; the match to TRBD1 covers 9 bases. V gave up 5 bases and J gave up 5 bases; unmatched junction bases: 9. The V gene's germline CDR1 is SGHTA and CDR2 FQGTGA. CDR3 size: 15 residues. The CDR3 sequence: CASSPTQGAETEAFF. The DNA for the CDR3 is TGTGCCAGCAGCCCAACACAGGGGGCTGAGACTGAAGCTTTCTTT.

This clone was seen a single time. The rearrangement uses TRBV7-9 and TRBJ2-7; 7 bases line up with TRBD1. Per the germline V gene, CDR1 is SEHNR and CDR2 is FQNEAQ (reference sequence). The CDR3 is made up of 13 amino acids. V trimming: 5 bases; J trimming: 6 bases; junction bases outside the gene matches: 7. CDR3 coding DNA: TGTGCCAGCAGCGGACCATCAGGGGGCGAGCAGTACTTC. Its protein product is CASSGPSGGEQYF.

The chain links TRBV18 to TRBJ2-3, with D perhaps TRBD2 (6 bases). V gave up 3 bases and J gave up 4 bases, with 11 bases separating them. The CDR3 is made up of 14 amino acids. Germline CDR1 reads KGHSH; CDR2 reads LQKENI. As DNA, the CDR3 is TGTGCCAGCTCACCCGGGGGACCAGCAGATACGCAGTATTTT. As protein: CASSPGGPADTQYF.

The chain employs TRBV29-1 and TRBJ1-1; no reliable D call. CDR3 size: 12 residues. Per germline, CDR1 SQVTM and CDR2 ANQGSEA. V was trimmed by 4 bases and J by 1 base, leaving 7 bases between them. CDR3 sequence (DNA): TGCAGCGTTGTTCTCCAGAACACTGAAGCTTTCTTT. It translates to CSVVLQNTEAFF.

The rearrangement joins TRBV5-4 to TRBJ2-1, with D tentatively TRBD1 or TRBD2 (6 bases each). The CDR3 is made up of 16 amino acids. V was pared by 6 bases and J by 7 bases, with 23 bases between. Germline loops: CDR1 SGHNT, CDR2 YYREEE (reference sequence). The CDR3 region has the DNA TGTGCCAGCACGCCCCCTGGCTGGGGGGCGGGTAATGAGCAGTTCTTC. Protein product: CASTPPGWGAGNEQFF.

The CDR3 bases are TGTGCCAGCAGCTTGCCTGGAATGCTCGGGGATACGCAGTATTTT. Translating it yields CASSLPGMLGDTQYF. V and J are TRBV5-6 and TRBJ2-3, with no clear D. The CDR3 spans 15 residues. CDR1 SGHDT and CDR2 YYEEEE come from the germline V gene. Deletions cut 1 base from V and 6 bases from J, with 15 bases between. Using reference TRBV5-6 and TRBJ2-3 for the parts outside the CDR3, the full variable domain is DAGVTQSPTHLIKTRGQQVTLRCSPKSGHDTVSWYQQALGQGPQFIFQYYEEEERQRGNFPDRFSGHQFPNYSSELNVNALLLGDSALYLCASSLPGMLGDTQYFGPGTRLTVL.

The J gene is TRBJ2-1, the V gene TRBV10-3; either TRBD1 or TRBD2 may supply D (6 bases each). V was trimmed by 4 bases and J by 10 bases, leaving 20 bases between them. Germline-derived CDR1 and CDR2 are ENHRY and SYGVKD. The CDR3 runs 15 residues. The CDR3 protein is CAISAPGTKGGEQFF. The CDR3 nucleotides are TGTGCCATCAGTGCCCCGGGGACCAAAGGGGGGGAGCAGTTCTTC.

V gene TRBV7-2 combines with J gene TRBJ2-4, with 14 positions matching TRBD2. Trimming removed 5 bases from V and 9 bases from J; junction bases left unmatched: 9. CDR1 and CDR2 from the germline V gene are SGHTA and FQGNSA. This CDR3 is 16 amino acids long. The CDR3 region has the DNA TGTGCCAGCAGCCATGGGACTAGCGGGAGCCGAGGCATTCAGTACTTC. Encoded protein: CASSHGTSGSRGIQYF.

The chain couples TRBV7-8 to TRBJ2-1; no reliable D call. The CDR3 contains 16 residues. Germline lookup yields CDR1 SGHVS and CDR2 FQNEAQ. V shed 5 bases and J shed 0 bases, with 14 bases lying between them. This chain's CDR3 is CASSVNRVSSYNEQFF. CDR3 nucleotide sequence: TGTGCCAGCAGCGTTAACCGGGTCAGCTCCTACAATGAGCAGTTCTTC.

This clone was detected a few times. The CDR3 bases are TGTGCCAGCAGCTTAGGAGACACCGAGCAGTTCTTC. It is translated as CASSLGDTEQFF. The chain employs TRBV7-6 and TRBJ2-1, with no clear D. Looked up from germline, CDR1 is SGHVS and CDR2 is FNYEAQ. This CDR3 spans 12 amino acids. V was cut by 1 base and J by 10 bases, with 8 bases left in between.

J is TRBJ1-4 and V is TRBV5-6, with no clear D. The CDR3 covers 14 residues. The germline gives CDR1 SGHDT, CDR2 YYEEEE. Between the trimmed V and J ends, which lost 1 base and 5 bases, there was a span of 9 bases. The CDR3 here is CASSLRRPNEKLFF. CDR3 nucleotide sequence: TGTGCCAGCAGCTTGAGGAGGCCCAATGAAAAACTGTTTTTT.

The CDR3 DNA sequence: TGTGCCAGCAACCCTTTCCGGGACACGTCCCTCTCTGGGGCCAACGTCCTGACTTTC. Translated: CASNPFRDTSLSGANVLTF. The chain carries TRBV7-3 and TRBJ2-6; TRBD1 is a possible D gene (6 bases). This CDR3 has 19 residues. V gave up 7 bases and J gave up 0 bases, with 22 bases separating them. The germline gives CDR1 SGHTA, CDR2 FQGTGA.

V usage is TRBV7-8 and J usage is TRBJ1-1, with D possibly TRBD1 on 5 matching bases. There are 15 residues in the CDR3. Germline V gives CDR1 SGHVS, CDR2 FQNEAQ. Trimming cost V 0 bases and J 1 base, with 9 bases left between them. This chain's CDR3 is CASSLAVQGNTEAFF. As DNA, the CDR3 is TGTGCCAGCAGCTTAGCGGTCCAGGGGAACACTGAAGCTTTCTTT.

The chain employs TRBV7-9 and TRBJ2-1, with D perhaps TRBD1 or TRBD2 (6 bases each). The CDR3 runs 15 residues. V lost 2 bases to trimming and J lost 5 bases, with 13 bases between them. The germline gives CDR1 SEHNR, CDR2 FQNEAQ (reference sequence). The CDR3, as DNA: TGTGCCAGCAGCTTAATCCCGGAGGGGGACAATGAGCAGTTCTTC. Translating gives CASSLIPEGDNEQFF.

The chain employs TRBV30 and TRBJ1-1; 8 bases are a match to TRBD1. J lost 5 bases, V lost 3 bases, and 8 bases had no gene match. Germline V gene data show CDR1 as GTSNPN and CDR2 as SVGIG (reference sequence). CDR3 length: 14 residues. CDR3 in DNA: TGTGCCTGGAGCGCCGGACAGGGTTGGACTGAAGCTTTCTTT. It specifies CAWSAGQGWTEAFF. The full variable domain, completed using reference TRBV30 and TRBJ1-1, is SQTIHQWPATLVQPVGSPLSLECTVEGTSNPNLYWYRQAAGRGLQLLFYSVGIGQISSEVPQNLSASRPQDRQFILSSKKLLLSDSGFYLCAWSAGQGWTEAFFGQGTRLTVV.

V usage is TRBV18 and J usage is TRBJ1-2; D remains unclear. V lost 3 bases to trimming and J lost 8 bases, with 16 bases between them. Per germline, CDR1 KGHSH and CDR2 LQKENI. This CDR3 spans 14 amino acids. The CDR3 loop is CASSPGSRQQGYTF. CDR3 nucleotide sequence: TGTGCCAGCTCACCGGGGAGCAGGCAACAGGGCTACACCTTC.

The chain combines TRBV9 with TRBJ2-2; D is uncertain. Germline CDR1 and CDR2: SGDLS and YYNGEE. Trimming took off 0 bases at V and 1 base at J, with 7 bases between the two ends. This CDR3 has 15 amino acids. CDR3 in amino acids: CASSVEALNTGELFF. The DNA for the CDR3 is TGTGCCAGCAGCGTAGAAGCGCTGAACACCGGGGAGCTGTTTTTT.

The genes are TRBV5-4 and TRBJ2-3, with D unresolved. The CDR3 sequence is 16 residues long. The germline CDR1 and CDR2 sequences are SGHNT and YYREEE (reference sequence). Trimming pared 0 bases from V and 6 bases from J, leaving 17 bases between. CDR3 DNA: TGTGCCAGCAGCTTGGCCGTGGCTCTTCGTACCGATACGCAGTATTTT. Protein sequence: CASSLAVALRTDTQYF.

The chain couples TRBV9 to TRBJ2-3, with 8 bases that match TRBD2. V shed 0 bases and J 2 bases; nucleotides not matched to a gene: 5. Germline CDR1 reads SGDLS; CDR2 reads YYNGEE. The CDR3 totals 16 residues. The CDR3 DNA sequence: TGTGCCAGCAGCGTAGGAGGACTAGCTCCCACAGATACGCAGTATTTT. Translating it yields CASSVGGLAPTDTQYF.

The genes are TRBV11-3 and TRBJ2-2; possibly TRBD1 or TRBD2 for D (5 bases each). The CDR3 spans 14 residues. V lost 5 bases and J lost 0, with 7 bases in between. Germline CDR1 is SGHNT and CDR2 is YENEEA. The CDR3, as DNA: TGTGCCAGCAGCATGGGACCGAACACCGGGGAGCTGTTTTTT. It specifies CASSMGPNTGELFF.

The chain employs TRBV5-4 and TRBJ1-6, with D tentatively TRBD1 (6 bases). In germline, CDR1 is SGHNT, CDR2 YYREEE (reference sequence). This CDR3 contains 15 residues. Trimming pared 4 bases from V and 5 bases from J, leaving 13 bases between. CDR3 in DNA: TGTGCCAGCAGCCGGGTAGGGGGTAATAATTCACCCCTCCACTTT. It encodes CASSRVGGNNSPLHF.

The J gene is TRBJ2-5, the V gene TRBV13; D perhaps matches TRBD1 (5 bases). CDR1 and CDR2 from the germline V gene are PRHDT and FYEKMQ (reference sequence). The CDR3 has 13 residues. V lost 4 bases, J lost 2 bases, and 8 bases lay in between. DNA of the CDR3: TGTGCCAGCAGCTATGGGGCTCAAGAGACCCAGTACTTC. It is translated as CASSYGAQETQYF.

The CDR3 protein is CASSLGLNEQFF. DNA for the CDR3: TGTGCCAGCAGTTTAGGACTCAATGAGCAGTTCTTC. V gene TRBV28 combines with J gene TRBJ2-1; a possible D gene is TRBD2 (5 bases). Germline V lookup: CDR1 MDHEN, CDR2 SYDVKM. Between the trimmed V and J ends, which lost 2 bases and 6 bases, there was a span of 5 bases. The CDR3 is 12 residues long.

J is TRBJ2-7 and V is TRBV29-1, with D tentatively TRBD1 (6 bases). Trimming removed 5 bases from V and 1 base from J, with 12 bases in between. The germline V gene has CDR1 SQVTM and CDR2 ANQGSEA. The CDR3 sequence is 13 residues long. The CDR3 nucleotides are TGCAGCGTTTCCGCAGGGGCGTCCTACGAGCAGTACTTC. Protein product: CSVSAGASYEQYF.

The CDR3 protein is CASSPKLAGGYNEQFF. The CDR3 DNA is TGTGCCAGCAGTCCTAAACTAGCGGGGGGCTACAATGAGCAGTTCTTC. The chain employs TRBV27 and TRBJ2-1, with 12 bases aligning to TRBD2. The germline V gene has CDR1 MNHEY and CDR2 SMNVEV (reference sequence). The CDR3 length is 16 residues. V was clipped by 5 bases and J by 3 bases; unmatched bases: 5.